Reported below is one T cell receptor (beta chain). The J segment lost 2 bases and the V segment lost 5 bases, leaving 9 bases of the junction unmatched. CDR1 is ENHRY and CDR2 is SYGVKD in the germline V gene. This CDR3 is built from 17 residues. All patients experienced relapse after autologous stem cell transplantation, and brentuximab vedotin exposure was variable. Profiled with immunoSEQ multiplex PCR; TCRdb holds only in-frame clones, not every one. The sample lists roughly 150,000 clones, approximately 72% occurring once. The data were taken from a study of PD-1 blockade in classical Hodgkin lymphoma.

This specimen was peripheral blood mononuclear cells (PBMCs), taken before the second cycle of nivolumab. V and J are TRBV10-3 and TRBJ2-5, with 12 bases matching TRBD2. This clonotype was sampled from a human donor with classical Hodgkin lymphoma. The CDR3 DNA sequence: TGTGCCATCAGTAGAACCGGGACTAGCGGGTCACAAGAGACCCAGTACTTC. The encoded protein is CAISRTGTSGSQETQYF.